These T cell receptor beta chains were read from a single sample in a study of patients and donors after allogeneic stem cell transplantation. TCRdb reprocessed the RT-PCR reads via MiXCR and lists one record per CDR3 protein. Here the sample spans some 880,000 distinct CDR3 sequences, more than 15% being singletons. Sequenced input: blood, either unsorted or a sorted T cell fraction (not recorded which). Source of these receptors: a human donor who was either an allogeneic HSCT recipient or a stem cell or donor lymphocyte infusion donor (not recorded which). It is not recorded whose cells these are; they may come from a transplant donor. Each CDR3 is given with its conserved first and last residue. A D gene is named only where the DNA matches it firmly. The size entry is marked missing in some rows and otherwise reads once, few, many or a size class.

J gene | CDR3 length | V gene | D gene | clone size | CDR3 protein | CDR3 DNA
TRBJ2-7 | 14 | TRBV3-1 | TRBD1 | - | CASSQGAGGRAQYF | TGTGCCAGCAGCCAAGGGGCAGGGGGTCGGGCGCAGTACTTC
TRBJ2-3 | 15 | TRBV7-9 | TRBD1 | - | CASRFTGAPTDTQYF | TGTGCCAGCAGGTTCACAGGGGCCCCCACAGATACGCAGTATTTT
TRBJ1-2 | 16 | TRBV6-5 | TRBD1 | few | CASSYGRTGRNYGYTF | TGTGCCAGCAGTTACGGTCGGACAGGGAGGAACTATGGCTACACCTTC
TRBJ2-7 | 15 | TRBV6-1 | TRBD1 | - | CASSLTPGQGAEQYF | TGTGCCAGCAGCCTGACACCGGGACAGGGCGCCGAGCAGTACTTC
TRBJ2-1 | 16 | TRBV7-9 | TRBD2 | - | CASSSPEAGTYNEQFF | TGTGCCAGCAGCTCGCCGGAAGCGGGAACCTACAATGAGCAGTTCTTC
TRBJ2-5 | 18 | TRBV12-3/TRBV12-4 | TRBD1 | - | CASSFLGTGFVSRETQYF | TGTGCCAGCAGTTTCCTCGGGACAGGGTTCGTTTCGAGAGAGACCCAGTACTTC
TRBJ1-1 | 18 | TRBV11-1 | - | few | CASSSITSRDIGNTEAFF | TGTGCCAGCAGCTCCATAACCTCCAGGGACATCGGAAACACTGAAGCTTTCTTT
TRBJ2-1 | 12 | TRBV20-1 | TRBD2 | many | CSAPTGGGEQFF | TGCAGTGCTCCTACCGGCGGGGGGGAGCAGTTCTTC
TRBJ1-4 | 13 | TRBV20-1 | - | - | CSARGQYNEKLFF | TGCAGTGCTAGAGGCCAGTATAATGAAAAACTGTTTTTT
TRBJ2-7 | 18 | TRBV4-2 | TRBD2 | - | CASSQDLSLAELHYEQYF | TGTGCCAGCAGCCAAGATCTCAGCCTAGCGGAGCTCCACTACGAGCAGTACTTC
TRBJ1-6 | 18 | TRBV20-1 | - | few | CSARVSGHGGSYNSPLHF | TGCAGTGCTAGAGTTTCGGGGCACGGAGGGTCCTATAATTCACCCCTCCACTTT
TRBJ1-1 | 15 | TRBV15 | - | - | CATSRSRDTNTEAFF | TGTGCCACCAGCAGGTCCCGGGACACTAACACTGAAGCTTTCTTT
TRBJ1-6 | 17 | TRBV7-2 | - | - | CASSAATQGVFNSPLHF | TGTGCCAGCAGCGCAGCAACCCAGGGCGTCTTTAATTCACCCCTCCACTTT
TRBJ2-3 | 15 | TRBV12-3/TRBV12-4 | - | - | CASNPNRVSTDTQYF | TGTGCCAGCAATCCAAACAGGGTTAGCACAGATACGCAGTATTTT
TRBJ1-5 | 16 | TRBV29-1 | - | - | CSVENRGEDSNQPQHF | TGCAGCGTTGAAAACCGAGGGGAAGATAGCAATCAGCCCCAGCATTTT
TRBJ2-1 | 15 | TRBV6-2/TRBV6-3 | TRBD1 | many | CASSPDRGTYNEQFF | TGTGCCAGCAGTCCCGACAGGGGGACCTACAATGAGCAGTTCTTC
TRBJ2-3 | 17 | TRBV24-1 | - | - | CATSATELTVSTDTQYF | TGTGCCACCAGTGCCACCGAATTGACAGTTAGCACAGATACGCAGTATTTT
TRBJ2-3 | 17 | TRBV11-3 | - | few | CASSPTRGSHPTDTQYF | TGTGCCAGCAGCCCCACGAGGGGCTCGCACCCAACAGATACGCAGTATTTT
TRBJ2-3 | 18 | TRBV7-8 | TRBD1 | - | CASSYRDRGPFSTDTQYF | TGTGCCAGCAGCTACCGGGACAGGGGGCCTTTTAGCACAGATACGCAGTATTTT
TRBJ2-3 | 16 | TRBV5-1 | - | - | CASSLVVAGYTDTQYF | TGCGCCAGCAGCTTGGTTGTGGCGGGCTACACAGATACGCAGTATTTT
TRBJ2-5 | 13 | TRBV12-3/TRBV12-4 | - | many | CASSGGNQETQYF | TGTGCCAGCAGTGGTGGGAACCAAGAGACCCAGTACTTC
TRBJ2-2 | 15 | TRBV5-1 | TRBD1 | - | CASTPDRGSTGELFF | TGCGCCAGCACCCCGGACAGGGGGAGCACCGGGGAGCTGTTTTTT
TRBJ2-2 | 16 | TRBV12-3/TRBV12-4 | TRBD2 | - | CASSLWTSGNTGELFF | TGTGCCAGCAGTCTTTGGACTAGCGGGAACACCGGGGAGCTGTTTTTT
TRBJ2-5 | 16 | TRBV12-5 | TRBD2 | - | CASGFSLAVRPETQYF | TGTGCTAGTGGTTTTTCTCTAGCGGTTCGGCCAGAGACCCAGTACTTC
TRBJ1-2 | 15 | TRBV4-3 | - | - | CASSQDWWGNYGYTF | TGCGCCAGCAGCCAAGATTGGTGGGGAAACTATGGCTACACCTTC
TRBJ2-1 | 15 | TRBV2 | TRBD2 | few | CASIFSGASYNEQFF | TGTGCCAGCATCTTTAGCGGGGCTTCCTACAATGAGCAGTTCTTC
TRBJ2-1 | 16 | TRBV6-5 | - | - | CASSYSMRLDYNEQFF | TGTGCCAGCAGTTACTCGATGAGACTAGATTACAATGAGCAGTTCTTC
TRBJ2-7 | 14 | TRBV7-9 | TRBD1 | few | CASSFGTVSYEQYF | TGTGCCAGCAGCTTCGGGACAGTCTCCTACGAGCAGTACTTC
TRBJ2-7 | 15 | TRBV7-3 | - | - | CASSLGVGEWHEQYF | TGTGCCAGCAGCTTAGGCGTAGGAGAATGGCACGAGCAGTACTTC
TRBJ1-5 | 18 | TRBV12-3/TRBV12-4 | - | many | CASSLDIPGRNFNQPQHF | TGTGCCAGCAGTTTAGACATACCGGGCCGCAATTTCAATCAGCCCCAGCATTTT
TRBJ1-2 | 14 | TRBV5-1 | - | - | CASSLEYGPYGYTF | TGCGCCAGCAGCTTGGAGTACGGGCCCTATGGCTACACCTTC
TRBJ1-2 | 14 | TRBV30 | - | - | CAWSVRPGRYGYTF | TGTGCCTGGAGTGTAAGGCCCGGACGGTATGGCTACACCTTC
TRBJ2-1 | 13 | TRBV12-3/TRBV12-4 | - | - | CASSATGGDEQFF | TGTGCCAGCAGCGCCACTGGAGGGGATGAGCAGTTCTTC
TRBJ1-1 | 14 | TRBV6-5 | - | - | CASSYSFGFSEAFF | TGTGCCAGCAGTTACTCCTTTGGGTTTTCTGAAGCTTTCTTT
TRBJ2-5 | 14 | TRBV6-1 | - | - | CASSVTATGETQYF | TGTGCCAGCAGTGTAACAGCCACTGGGGAGACCCAGTACTTC
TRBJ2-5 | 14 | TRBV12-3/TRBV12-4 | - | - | CASSFSGASETQYF | TGTGCCAGCAGTTTTAGCGGCGCCTCGGAGACCCAGTACTTC
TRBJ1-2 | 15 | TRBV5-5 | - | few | CASSSTPTGNYGYTF | TGTGCCAGCAGCTCAACCCCCACAGGGAACTATGGCTACACCTTC
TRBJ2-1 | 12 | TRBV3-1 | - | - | CASSPGSGEQFF | TGTGCCAGCAGCCCTGGGAGCGGTGAGCAGTTCTTC
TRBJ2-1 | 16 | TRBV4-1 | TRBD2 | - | CASSQGVGGSRYEQFF | TGCGCCAGCAGCCAAGGCGTTGGCGGGAGTCGCTATGAGCAGTTCTTC
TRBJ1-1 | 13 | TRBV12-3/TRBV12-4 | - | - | CASRTQENTEAFF | TGTGCCAGCAGGACGCAGGAGAACACTGAAGCTTTCTTT
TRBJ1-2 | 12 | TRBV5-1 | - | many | CASSLGQRGYTF | TGCGCCAGCAGCTTGGGACAGAGGGGCTACACCTTC
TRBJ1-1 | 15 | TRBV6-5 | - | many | CASSYRPSTVNGAFF | TGTGCCAGCAGTTACCGCCCTAGCACAGTTAATGGGGCTTTCTTT
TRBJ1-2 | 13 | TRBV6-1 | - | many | CASSEGTEYGYTF | TGTGCCAGCAGTGAAGGGACGGAGTATGGCTACACCTTC
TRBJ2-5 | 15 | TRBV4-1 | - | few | CASSQDRTTPETQYF | TGCGCCAGCAGCCAAGATCGAACTACACCAGAGACCCAGTACTTC
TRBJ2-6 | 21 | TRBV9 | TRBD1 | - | CASSVADPTDRVVRGANVLTF | TGTGCCAGCAGCGTAGCCGACCCCACGGACAGGGTAGTCAGGGGGGCCAACGTCCTGACTTTC
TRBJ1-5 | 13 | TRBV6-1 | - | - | CASRGSGVQPQHF | TGTGCCAGCAGGGGGTCAGGGGTTCAGCCCCAGCATTTT
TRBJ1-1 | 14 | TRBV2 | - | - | CAGLPRGHYTEAFF | TGTGCCGGCCTACCGCGGGGGCATTACACTGAAGCTTTCTTT
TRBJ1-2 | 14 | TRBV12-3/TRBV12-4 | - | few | CASSPGSRVVGYTF | TGTGCCAGCAGTCCGGGGAGCAGGGTCGTAGGCTACACCTTC
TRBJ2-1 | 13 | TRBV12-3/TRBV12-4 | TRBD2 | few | CASSGTRLNEQFF | TGTGCCAGCAGCGGGACTAGGCTCAATGAGCAGTTCTTC